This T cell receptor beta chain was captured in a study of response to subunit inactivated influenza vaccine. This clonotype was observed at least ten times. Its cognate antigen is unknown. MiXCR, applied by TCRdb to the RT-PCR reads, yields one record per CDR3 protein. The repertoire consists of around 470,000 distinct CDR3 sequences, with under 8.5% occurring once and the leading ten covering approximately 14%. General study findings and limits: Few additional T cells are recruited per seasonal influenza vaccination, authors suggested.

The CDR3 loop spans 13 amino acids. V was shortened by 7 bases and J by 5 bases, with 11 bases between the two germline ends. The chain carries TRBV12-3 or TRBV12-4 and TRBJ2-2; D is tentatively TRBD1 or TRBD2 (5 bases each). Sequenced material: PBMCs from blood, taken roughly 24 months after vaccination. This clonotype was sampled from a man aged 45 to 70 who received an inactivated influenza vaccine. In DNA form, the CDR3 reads TGTGCCAGCAACATCGGGGCGACCGGGGAGCTGTTTTTT. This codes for CASNIGATGELFF.